This T cell receptor (beta chain) was recovered during a study of blood T cells in healthy people across ages. Study-level information: About one barcoded beta molecule per two T cells came from capture by template switching.

A J-beta primer mix and a sample-barcoded 5' primer were used in a second PCR of about 7 to 11 cycles. With 12 random nucleotides, a template-switch adaptor tagged each individual cDNA molecule. Every individual sample yielded 2.5 million or more paired-end reads (each containing CDR3). TCRdb independently ran MiXCR on the 5' RACE reads; one entry per CDR3 protein. This table holds 1.2 million to 1.5 million distinct CDR3 sequences, around 42% found once. There are a few counts of this clonotype. Total RNA was isolated from each sample in quantities of at least 5.5 micrograms. The germline CDR1 and CDR2 sequences are DFQATT and SNEGSKA (reference sequence). This CDR3 is built from 12 residues. Trimming removed 8 bases at V and 6 bases at J, with 15 bases between.

The gene calls are TRBV20-1 and TRBJ2-3; D remains ambiguous. This TCR derives from a woman aged 18-35 years in good health. Specimen: blood. The CDR3 bases are TGCAGTCCACGGACCGAAAGGGATACGCAGTATTTT. Amino acids: CSPRTERDTQYF.